This is a list of T cell receptor beta chains from one sample in a study of T cells in Graves' hyperthyroidism and ophthalmopathy. MiXCR, run by TCRdb on the multiplex PCR reads, gives a single entry per CDR3 protein. The sample lists roughly 180,000 distinct CDR3 sequences, 8% to 9.5% occurring once. Sequenced: blood. The source of these receptors is a woman between 18 and 29 years old with Graves' hyperthyroidism that later progressed to Graves' ophthalmopathy. Both conserved end residues are part of each CDR3. D genes are given only for firm matches. Clone size is not always given. Where it is, it says once, few, many or a class for expanded clones.

j_call,clone_size,d_call,v_call,cdr3_nt,cdr3_aa
TRBJ2-3,many,.,TRBV6-1,TGTGCCAGCAGTGGCTCCCTCATGGGCCGTAGCACAGATACGCAGTATTTT,CASSGSLMGRSTDTQYF
TRBJ1-1,many,.,TRBV6-1,TGTGCCAGCGGACCGCTGAACACTGAAGCTTTCTTT,CASGPLNTEAFF
TRBJ2-1,many,.,TRBV29-1,TGCAGCGTTGACGGCAGCTCCTACAATGAGCAGTTCTTC,CSVDGSSYNEQFF
TRBJ2-6,.,.,TRBV20-1,TGCAGTGCTAGAGATACGCTGGCAGGGGTATTTTCTGGGGCCAACGTCCTGACTTTC,CSARDTLAGVFSGANVLTF
TRBJ2-1,.,.,TRBV7-3,TGTGCCAGCAGCTTAATCCTCGCAGGGGTAAATGAGCAGTTCTTC,CASSLILAGVNEQFF
TRBJ1-1,many,.,TRBV5-1,TGCGCCAGCAGCAGAGAACAGGGTGGCACTGAAGCTTTCTTT,CASSREQGGTEAFF
TRBJ2-2,.,.,TRBV27,TGTGCCAGTAGTATGAACACCGGGGAGCCGTTTTTT,CASSMNTGEPFF
TRBJ1-1,many,.,TRBV5-6,TGTGCCAGCAGTACCGGGACGAGCACTGAAGCTTTCTTT,CASSTGTSTEAFF
TRBJ2-1,.,TRBD2,TRBV19,TGTGCCAGTAGTACTAGCGGGGGGGCGAGGGAGCAGTTCTTC,CASSTSGGAREQFF
TRBJ2-7,many,TRBD1,TRBV29-1,TGCAGCGTTGAATTCGGGACAGGTCTCGAGCAGTACTTC,CSVEFGTGLEQYF
TRBJ2-5,few,TRBD2,TRBV5-4,TGTGCCAGCAGCTTGTTCGGAGGCGGGAGAGGGAGAGAGACCCAGTACTTC,CASSLFGGGRGRETQYF
TRBJ2-3,.,TRBD1,TRBV6-2/TRBV6-3,TGTGCCAGCAGTGCCCAAACCGGGACAGGGGCAGGTACGCAGTATTTT,CASSAQTGTGAGTQYF
TRBJ2-1,once,TRBD2,TRBV24-1,TGTGCCACCAGTGAGCGGACTAGCGGGAGTAGGGATGAGCAGTTCTTC,CATSERTSGSRDEQFF
TRBJ2-3,many,TRBD2,TRBV15,TGTGCCACCAGTCCGGGGGGAGGAACAGATACGCAGTATTTT,CATSPGGGTDTQYF
TRBJ2-2,many,.,TRBV20-1,TGCAGTGCTAGAGATGACGGGAGAGGCACCGGGGAGCTGTTTTTT,CSARDDGRGTGELFF
TRBJ2-7,many,TRBD1,TRBV20-1,TGCAGTGCTAGAGCCCCCCTTCAGGGGGTGTTGTACGAGCAGTACTTC,CSARAPLQGVLYEQYF
TRBJ1-5,many,.,TRBV2,TGTGCCAGCAGCCGGGAAGCACAAACGGACCAGCCCCAGCATTTT,CASSREAQTDQPQHF
TRBJ2-3,many,.,TRBV7-2,TGTGCCAGCAGCCCCCAAAGGGTGAGGACAGCCAAGTCGGATACGCAGTATTTT,CASSPQRVRTAKSDTQYF
TRBJ2-1,many,TRBD1,TRBV20-1,TGCAGTGCTAGACAGGGGGCAGTCTACAATGAGCAGTTCTTC,CSARQGAVYNEQFF
TRBJ1-1,few,TRBD1,TRBV18,TGTGCCAGCTCACCGCTACTGGGACAGGAGTTTATGAACACTGAAGCTTTCTTT,CASSPLLGQEFMNTEAFF
TRBJ1-5,many,.,TRBV6-2/TRBV6-3,TGTGCCAGCAGTGAGGGGTCAAGACAGGAGGGGCTTAATAGCAATCAGCCCCAGCATTTT,CASSEGSRQEGLNSNQPQHF
TRBJ2-1,.,TRBD2,TRBV7-8,TGTGCCAGCAGCCGGATCGGGACTAGCGGGGGTAATGAGCAGTTCTTC,CASSRIGTSGGNEQFF
TRBJ2-7,.,.,TRBV20-1,TGCAGTGCTAGAGACGCTTACGAGCAGTACTTC,CSARDAYEQYF
TRBJ2-5,many,.,TRBV6-1,TGTGCCAGCAGTGAGCAGGGGTTTGGAGAGACCCAGTACTTC,CASSEQGFGETQYF
TRBJ2-7,few,TRBD1,TRBV2,TGTGCCAGCATCATTGGGAGACAGGGGGACGAGCAGTACTTC,CASIIGRQGDEQYF
TRBJ1-4,many,.,TRBV18,TGTGCCAGCTCACCAGCCGACAGGGAAAAACTGTTTTTT,CASSPADREKLFF
TRBJ2-1,few,TRBD2,TRBV11-2,TGTGCCAGCACAGAAGCCGGGACTAGGGGGGAACAATTCTTC,CASTEAGTRGEQFF
TRBJ2-2,many,TRBD1,TRBV11-2,TGTGCCAGCAGCTTAGGGGGGTGGGGACAGCAAAACACCGGGGAGCTGTTTTTT,CASSLGGWGQQNTGELFF
TRBJ2-1,many,.,TRBV5-1,TGCGCCAGCAGCTTGGAAGGGAATGAGCAGTTCTTC,CASSLEGNEQFF
TRBJ2-3,.,.,TRBV28,TGTGCCAGCAGTGATTGGAGCGGCCGCACAGATACGCAGTATTTT,CASSDWSGRTDTQYF
TRBJ1-2,many,TRBD1,TRBV6-1,TGTGCCAGCAGGGTAGAACAGGGGACCGTGGACACCTTC,CASRVEQGTVDTF
TRBJ2-1,.,TRBD2,TRBV5-4,TGTGCCAGCAGCCTGAGGACTAGCGGGGGGGTAGCCTACAATGAGCAGTTCTTC,CASSLRTSGGVAYNEQFF
TRBJ1-2,few,TRBD1,TRBV19,TGTGCCAGTAGTACTCCAGGGGGCGCCAACTATGGCTACACCTTC,CASSTPGGANYGYTF
TRBJ1-1,medium-sized,.,TRBV2,TGTGCCAGTGCCATGCTCTATGAAGCTTTCTTT,CASAMLYEAFF
TRBJ1-4,many,.,TRBV16,TGTGCCAGCAGCCCCGCTGGGAGCAATGAAAAACTGTTTTTT,CASSPAGSNEKLFF
TRBJ2-1,few,TRBD2,TRBV5-4,TGTGCCAGCAGCTTGGGTTTTGCCGGGCTAGCGGGGGGCAATGAGCAGTTCTTC,CASSLGFAGLAGGNEQFF
TRBJ2-1,many,TRBD2,TRBV6-1,TGTGCCAGCGGACTAGCGGGGGGGCCCATCGGTTTAAATGAGCAGTTCTTC,CASGLAGGPIGLNEQFF
TRBJ2-5,few,.,TRBV30,TGTGCCCGGAGTGTGGTCAAAAGGGCAGAGACCCAGTACTTC,CARSVVKRAETQYF
TRBJ1-3,many,.,TRBV28,TGTGCCAGCAGTTTAGGAGCCGCTGGAAACACCATATATTTT,CASSLGAAGNTIYF
TRBJ1-2,many,TRBD1,TRBV12-3/TRBV12-4,TGTGCCAGCAGTCCTGGGACAGAAATAAATGGAAACTATGGCTACACCTTC,CASSPGTEINGNYGYTF
TRBJ1-3,few,.,TRBV11-2,TGTGCCAGCAGCTTCGAGGGAAGGAACACCATATATTTT,CASSFEGRNTIYF
TRBJ2-3,many,.,TRBV11-3,TGTGCCAGCAGTTCCGTCGGGAGCACAGATACGCAGTATTTT,CASSSVGSTDTQYF
TRBJ1-4,many,.,TRBV6-1,TGTGCCAGCAGTCCGACCTCAGGGGTTAATGAAAAACTGTTTTTT,CASSPTSGVNEKLFF
TRBJ1-4,many,.,TRBV6-1,TGTGCCAGCAGTGACTCACGCCTTAATGAAAAACTGTTTTTT,CASSDSRLNEKLFF
TRBJ1-4,many,TRBD1,TRBV7-8,TGTGCCAGCAGCCGCGACAGGGGTTCTAATGAAAAACTGTTTTTT,CASSRDRGSNEKLFF
TRBJ2-7,few,TRBD2,TRBV4-1,TGCGCCAGCAGCCCCCTAGCGGGTGCCTCCTACGAGCAGTACTTC,CASSPLAGASYEQYF
TRBJ1-5,many,.,TRBV5-1,TGCGCCAGCAGCTTGGACAGTCCCAATCAGCCCCAGCATTTT,CASSLDSPNQPQHF
TRBJ2-7,few,TRBD1,TRBV27,TGTGCCAGCAGCGACGTTCGGACAGGGGTCTACGAGCAGTACTTC,CASSDVRTGVYEQYF
TRBJ2-7,many,.,TRBV3-1,TGTGCCAGCAGCCAGACAGACTTCTCTTACGAGCAGTACTTC,CASSQTDFSYEQYF
TRBJ2-1,.,TRBD2,TRBV5-6,TGTGCCAGCAGCCTTGCGACTAGCGGGAGGGACTACAATGAGCAGTTCTTC,CASSLATSGRDYNEQFF
TRBJ2-7,many,.,TRBV19,TGTGCCAGTAGTAGAGGGTATGAAGCCTACGAGCAGTACTTC,CASSRGYEAYEQYF
TRBJ2-3,.,TRBD2,TRBV4-2,TGTGCCAGCAGCCAAGAAATAATCAGCGGGGGCACAGATACGCAGTATTTT,CASSQEIISGGTDTQYF
TRBJ1-2,many,.,TRBV3-1,TGTGCCAGCAGCCAAGGCGACAGTTCCTTCTATGGCTACACCTTC,CASSQGDSSFYGYTF
TRBJ2-1,many,TRBD2,TRBV20-1,TGCAGTGCTCCAGCCCTCTGGGCAGCGGGAGAGGACGGTGGGGGTAATGAGCAGTTCTTC,CSAPALWAAGEDGGGNEQFF